These 9 T cell receptor beta chains share one sample of origin, sequenced in a study of Ad26.COV2.S vaccination and SARS-CoV-2 variants. Repertoires were generated with immunoSEQ multiplex PCR, while TCRdb's copy carries only in-frame clones and drops some. This table has 450,000 to 550,000 clones, roughly 87% appearing once. Documented treatment: 15 to 20 received Ad26.COV2.S at low or high dose, single or two shots; about 5 received placebo; per-sample allocation not given. Vaccine and placebo recipients were sampled on day 63 after the first injection. The sequenced sample was peripheral blood, obtained in a trial of Ad26.COV2.S vaccine versus placebo. The receptors come from a person between 18 and 65 years old who received the Ad26.COV2.S COVID-19 vaccine or a placebo.

The chain is built from TRBV28 and TRBJ1-1; D unresolved. This CDR3 is built from 14 residues. CDR1 MDHEN and CDR2 SYDVKM come from the germline V gene. V lost 4 bases and J 1 base, leaving 10 bases between the germline ends. This CDR3 reads CASSSRRPNTEAFF. CDR3 nucleotides: TGTGCCAGCAGTTCCCGCCGGCCGAACACTGAAGCTTTCTTT. The complete variable domain, with remaining parts taken from reference TRBV28 and TRBJ1-1, reads DVKVTQSSRYLVKRTGEKVFLECVQDMDHENMFWYRQDPGLGLRLIYFSYDVKMKEKGDIPEGYSVSREKKERFSLILESASTNQTSMYLCASSSRRPNTEAFFGQGTRLTVV.

This clone was counted once. The V gene is TRBV7-6, the J gene TRBJ1-3, with D uncertain. CDR1 and CDR2 from the germline V gene are SGHVS and FNYEAQ. This CDR3 is built from 15 residues. The germline V and J ends were trimmed by 1 base and 1 base, with 8 bases remaining between them. In DNA, the CDR3 is TGTGCCAGCAGCTTAGACAGTCCATCTGGAAACACCATATATTTT. Encoded protein: CASSLDSPSGNTIYF.

The J gene is TRBJ1-3, the V gene TRBV5-4; 7 bases fit TRBD1. V shed 0 bases, J shed 1 base, and the junction held 4 bases outside the gene matches. Germline V lookup: CDR1 SGHNT, CDR2 YYREEE (reference sequence). This CDR3 spans 16 amino acids. Written as DNA, the CDR3 is TGTGCCAGCAGCTTGGGAGGGGGCAGGTCTGGAAACACCATATATTTT. Its protein product is CASSLGGGRSGNTIYF.

V gene TRBV28 combines with J gene TRBJ1-4; 10 bases agree with TRBD1. V shed 5 bases, J shed 0 bases, and the junction held 9 bases outside the gene matches. The length of the CDR3 is 18 residues. The germline V gene has CDR1 MDHEN and CDR2 SYDVKM. CDR3 nucleotides: TGTGCCAGCAGTACCTCCCCCGGGACAGGGGCAACTAATGAAAAACTGTTTTTT. This gives the protein CASSTSPGTGATNEKLFF.

The rearrangement uses TRBV7-2 and TRBJ2-1; D remains ambiguous. Trimming took off 2 bases at V and 3 bases at J, with 14 bases between the two ends. This CDR3 has 16 residues. Per germline, CDR1 SGHTA and CDR2 FQGNSA. CDR3 sequence: CASSLSLSGSYNEQFF. As DNA, the CDR3 is TGTGCCAGCAGCTTAAGCTTATCGGGCAGCTACAATGAGCAGTTCTTC. The full variable domain, in which reference TRBV7-2 and TRBJ2-1 provide the parts outside the CDR3, is GAGVSQSPSNKVTEKGKDVELRCDPISGHTALYWYRQSLGQGLEFLIYFQGNSAPDKSGLPSDRFSAERTGGSVSTLTIQRTQQEDSAVYLCASSLSLSGSYNEQFFGPGTRLTVL.

The chain has TRBV7-3 and TRBJ2-2, with 15 bases identical to TRBD2. J gave up 8 bases and V 5 bases, and 9 bases lay outside the gene matches. The germline gives CDR1 SGHTA, CDR2 FQGTGA. This CDR3 comprises 17 residues. The CDR3 region has the DNA TGTGCCAGCAGCCCCACACGGACTAGCGGGGGGGCTGGGGAGCTGTTTTTT. Protein: CASSPTRTSGGAGELFF.

The V call is TRBV5-5, the J call TRBJ2-5; TRBD2 might be the D (6 bases). This CDR3 contains 14 residues. CDR1 is SGHKS and CDR2 is YYEKEE in the germline V gene (reference sequence). V lost 7 bases to trimming and J lost 5 bases, with 18 bases between them. CDR3 in amino acids: CASGLTRIGETQYF. CDR3 DNA: TGTGCCAGCGGCCTGACTAGAATAGGGGAGACCCAGTACTTC.

The chain is built from TRBV10-2 and TRBJ1-2; TRBD1 agrees at 7 bases. The CDR3 totals 14 residues. V was clipped by 7 bases and J by 3 bases; unmatched bases: 8. The germline V gene encodes CDR1 WSHSY and CDR2 SAAADI. CDR3 coding DNA: TGCGCCAGCACCCCAGGAGGGGGCGACTATGGCTACACCTTC. Encoded protein: CASTPGGGDYGYTF.

The chain recombines TRBV7-3 with TRBJ2-2, with 11 bases lining up with TRBD1. Germline lookup yields CDR1 SGHTA and CDR2 FQGTGA. The CDR3 length is 19 residues. J lost 2 bases, V lost 3 bases, and 11 bases had no gene match. The CDR3, as DNA: TGTGCCAGCAGCTTTAGGCCCCAGGGACAGGGGGTAAACACCGGGGAGCTGTTTTTT. Protein product: CASSFRPQGQGVNTGELFF.